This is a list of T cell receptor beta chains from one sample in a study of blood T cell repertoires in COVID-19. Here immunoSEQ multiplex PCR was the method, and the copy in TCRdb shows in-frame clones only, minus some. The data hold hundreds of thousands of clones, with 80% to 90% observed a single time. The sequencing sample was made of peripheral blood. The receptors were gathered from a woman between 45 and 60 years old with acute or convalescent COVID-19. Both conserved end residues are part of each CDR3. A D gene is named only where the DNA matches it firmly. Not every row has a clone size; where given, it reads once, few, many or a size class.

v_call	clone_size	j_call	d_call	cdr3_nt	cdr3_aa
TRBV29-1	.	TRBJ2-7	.	TGCAGCGTTGGAACAGGGACCTACGAGCAGTACTTC	CSVGTGTYEQYF
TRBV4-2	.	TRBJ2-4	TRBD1	TGTGCCAGCAGCCAAGACCTGGGACAGGAAAACATTCAGTACTTC	CASSQDLGQENIQYF
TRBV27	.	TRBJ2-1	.	TGTGCCAGTAGTACGGGGGGCGGGGAGCAGTTCTTC	CASSTGGGEQFF
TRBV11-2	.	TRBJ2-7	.	TGTGCCAGCAGCTTAGGAGGATTCTCCTACGAGCAGTACTTC	CASSLGGFSYEQYF
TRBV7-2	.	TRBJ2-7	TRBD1	TGTGCCAGCAGCAAAGGACAGGTCTACGAGCAGTACTTC	CASSKGQVYEQYF
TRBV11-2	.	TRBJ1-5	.	TGTGCCAGCAGCTTAGTTCGGGGTAGGAGCAGTCAGCCCCAGCATTTT	CASSLVRGRSSQPQHF
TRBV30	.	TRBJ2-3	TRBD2	TGTGCCTGGAGTCCGGGACTAGCGGGAGATACGCAGTATTTT	CAWSPGLAGDTQYF
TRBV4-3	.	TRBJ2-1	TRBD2	TGCGCCAGCAGCCAAGAACACGGGACTAGTATACCCAATGAGCAGTTCTTC	CASSQEHGTSIPNEQFF
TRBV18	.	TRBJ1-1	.	TGTGCCAGCTCACGGGGCTCGGACACTGAAGCTTTCTTT	CASSRGSDTEAFF
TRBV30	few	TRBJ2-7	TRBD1	TGTGCCTGGTCCATCGGGACAGGGGTCGACGAGCAGTACTTC	CAWSIGTGVDEQYF
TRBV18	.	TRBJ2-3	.	TGTGCCAGCTCACCCGGTACCTACACAGATACGCAGTATTTT	CASSPGTYTDTQYF
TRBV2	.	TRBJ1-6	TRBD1	TGTGCCAGGGAGGGACAGGGTAGTTCACCCCTCCACTTT	CAREGQGSSPLHF
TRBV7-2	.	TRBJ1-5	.	TGTGCCAGCAGCTTCGAACCCACAAATCAGCCCCAGCATTTT	CASSFEPTNQPQHF
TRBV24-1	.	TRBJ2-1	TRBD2	TGTGCCACCAGTGACACTGGACTAGCAGCCTACAATGAGCAGTTCTTC	CATSDTGLAAYNEQFF
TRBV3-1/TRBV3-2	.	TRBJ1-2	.	TGTGCCAGCAGCCAAGATCTAGGGTCCAGGGAAAATGGCTACACCTTC	CASSQDLGSRENGYTF
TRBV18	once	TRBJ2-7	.	TGTGCCAGCTCACCAGTTTACAGGGCAGGCTACGAGCAGTACTTC	CASSPVYRAGYEQYF
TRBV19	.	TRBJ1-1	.	TGTGCCAGTTTGGGCAGGGCCATGAACACTGAAGCTTTCTTT	CASLGRAMNTEAFF
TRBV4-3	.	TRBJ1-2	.	TGCGCCAGCAGCCAAGATCTCCTGGGGACAAGCTATGGCTACACCTTC	CASSQDLLGTSYGYTF
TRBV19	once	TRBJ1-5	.	TGTGCCAGTAGTATCGGAGGGTGGGTTAGCAATCAGCCCCAGCATTTT	CASSIGGWVSNQPQHF
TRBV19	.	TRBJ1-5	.	TGTGCCAGTAGTATCCAGGCAAATCAGCCCCAGCATTTT	CASSIQANQPQHF
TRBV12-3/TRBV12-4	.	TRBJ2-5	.	TGTGCCAGCAGACCCCAGGGTGGGGAGACCCAGTACTTC	CASRPQGGETQYF
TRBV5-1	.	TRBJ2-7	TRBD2	TGCGCCAGCAGCTTGATGGGGACTAGGGACTACGAGCAGTACTTC	CASSLMGTRDYEQYF